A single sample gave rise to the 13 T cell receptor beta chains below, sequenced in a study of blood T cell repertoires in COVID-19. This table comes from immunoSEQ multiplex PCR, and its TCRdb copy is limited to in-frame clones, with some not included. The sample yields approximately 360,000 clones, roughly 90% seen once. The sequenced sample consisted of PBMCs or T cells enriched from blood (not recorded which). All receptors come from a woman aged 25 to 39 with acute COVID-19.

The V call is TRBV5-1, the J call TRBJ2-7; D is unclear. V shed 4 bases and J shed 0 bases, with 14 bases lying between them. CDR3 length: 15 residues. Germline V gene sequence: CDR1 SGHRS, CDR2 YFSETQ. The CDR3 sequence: CASSPNLRVSYEQYF. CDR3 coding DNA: TGCGCCAGCAGCCCGAACCTCCGCGTCTCCTACGAGCAGTACTTC.

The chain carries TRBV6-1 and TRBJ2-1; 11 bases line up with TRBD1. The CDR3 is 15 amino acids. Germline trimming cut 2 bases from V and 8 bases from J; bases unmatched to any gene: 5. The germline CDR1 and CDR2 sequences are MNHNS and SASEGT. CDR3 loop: CASSERDRGWDEQFF. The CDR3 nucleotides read TGTGCCAGCAGTGAAAGGGACAGGGGGTGGGATGAGCAGTTCTTC.

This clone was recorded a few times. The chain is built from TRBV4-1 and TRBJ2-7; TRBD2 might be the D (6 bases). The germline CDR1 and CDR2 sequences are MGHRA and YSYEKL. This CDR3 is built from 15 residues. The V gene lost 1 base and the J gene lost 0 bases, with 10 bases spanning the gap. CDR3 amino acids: CASSQVGGISYEQYF. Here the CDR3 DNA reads TGCGCCAGCAGCCAAGTAGGAGGGATCTCCTACGAGCAGTACTTC.

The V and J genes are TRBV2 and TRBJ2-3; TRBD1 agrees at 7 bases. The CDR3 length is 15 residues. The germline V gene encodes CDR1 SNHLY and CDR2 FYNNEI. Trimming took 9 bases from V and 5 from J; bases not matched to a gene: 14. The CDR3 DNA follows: TGTGCCAGTCGTTTAAGGGGGCGCGGAGAAGATACGCAGTATTTT. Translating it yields CASRLRGRGEDTQYF. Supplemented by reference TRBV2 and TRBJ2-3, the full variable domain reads EPEVTQTPSHQVTQMGQEVILRCVPISNHLYFYWYRQILGQKVEFLVSFYNNEISEKSEIFDDQFSVERPDGSNFTLKIRSTKLEDSAMYFCASRLRGRGEDTQYFGPGTRLTVL.

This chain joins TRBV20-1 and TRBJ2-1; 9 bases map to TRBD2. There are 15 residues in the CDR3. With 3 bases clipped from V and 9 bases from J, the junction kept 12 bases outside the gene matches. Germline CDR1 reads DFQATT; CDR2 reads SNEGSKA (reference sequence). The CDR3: CSASGRGGAYSEQFF. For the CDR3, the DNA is TGCAGTGCTAGTGGTCGCGGGGGGGCGTATAGTGAGCAGTTCTTC.

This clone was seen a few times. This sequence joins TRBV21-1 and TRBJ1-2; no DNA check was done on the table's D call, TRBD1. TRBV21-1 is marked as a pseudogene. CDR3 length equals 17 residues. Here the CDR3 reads CASSKPRTGGLNYGYTF. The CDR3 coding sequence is TGTGCCAGCAGCAAACCCCGGACAGGTGGTCTTAACTATGGCTACACCTTC.

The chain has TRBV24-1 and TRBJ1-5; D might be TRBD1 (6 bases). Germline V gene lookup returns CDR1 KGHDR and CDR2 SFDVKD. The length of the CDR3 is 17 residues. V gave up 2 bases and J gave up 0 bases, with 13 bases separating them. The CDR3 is CATSDSHQGYSNQPQHF. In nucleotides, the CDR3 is TGTGCCACCAGTGATTCCCACCAGGGGTATAGCAATCAGCCCCAGCATTTT.

CDR3 residues: CASSESRVVAGGEEQFF. The CDR3 DNA reads as TGCGCCAGCAGTGAGAGTCGTGTGGTAGCGGGGGGTGAGGAGCAGTTCTTC. V gene TRBV10-1 combines with J gene TRBJ2-1, with 10 positions matching TRBD2. Trimming removed 2 bases from V and 10 bases from J; junction bases left unmatched: 14. The CDR3 covers 17 residues. Germline V lookup: CDR1 WNHNN, CDR2 SYGVQD (reference sequence).

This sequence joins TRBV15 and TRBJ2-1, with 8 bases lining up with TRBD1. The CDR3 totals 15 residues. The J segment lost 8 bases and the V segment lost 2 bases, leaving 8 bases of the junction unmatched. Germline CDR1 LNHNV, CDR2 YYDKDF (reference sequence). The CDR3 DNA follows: TGTGCCACCAGCAGATCAAGGACAGGGATGGATGAGCAGTTCTTC. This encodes CATSRSRTGMDEQFF. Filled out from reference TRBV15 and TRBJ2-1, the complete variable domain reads DAMVIQNPRYQVTQFGKPVTLSCSQTLNHNVMYWYQQKSSQAPKLLFHYYDKDFNNEADTPDNFQSRRPNTSFCFLDIRSPGLGDTAMYLCATSRSRTGMDEQFFGPGTRLTVL.

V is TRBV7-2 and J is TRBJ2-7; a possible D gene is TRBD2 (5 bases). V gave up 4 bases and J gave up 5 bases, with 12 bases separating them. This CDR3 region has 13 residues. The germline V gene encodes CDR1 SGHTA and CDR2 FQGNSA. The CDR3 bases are TGTGCCAGCAGCTCGAGGGTATTCCACGAGCAGTACTTC. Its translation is CASSSRVFHEQYF.

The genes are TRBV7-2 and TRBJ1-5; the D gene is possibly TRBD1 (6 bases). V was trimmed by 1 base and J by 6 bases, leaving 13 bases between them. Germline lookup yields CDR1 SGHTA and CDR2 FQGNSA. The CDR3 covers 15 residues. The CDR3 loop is CASSLGGRAGQPQHF. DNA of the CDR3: TGTGCCAGCAGCTTAGGGGGGCGGGCTGGTCAGCCCCAGCATTTT. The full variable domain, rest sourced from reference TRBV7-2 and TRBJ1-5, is GAGVSQSPSNKVTEKGKDVELRCDPISGHTALYWYRQSLGQGLEFLIYFQGNSAPDKSGLPSDRFSAERTGGSVSTLTIQRTQQEDSAVYLCASSLGGRAGQPQHFGDGTRLSIL.

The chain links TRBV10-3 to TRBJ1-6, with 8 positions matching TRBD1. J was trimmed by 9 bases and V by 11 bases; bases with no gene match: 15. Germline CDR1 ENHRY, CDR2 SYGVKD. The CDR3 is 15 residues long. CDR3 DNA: TGTGCCGTCCGAGCAGGGGGCCCTACAGGTTCACCCCTCCACTTT. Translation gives CAVRAGGPTGSPLHF.

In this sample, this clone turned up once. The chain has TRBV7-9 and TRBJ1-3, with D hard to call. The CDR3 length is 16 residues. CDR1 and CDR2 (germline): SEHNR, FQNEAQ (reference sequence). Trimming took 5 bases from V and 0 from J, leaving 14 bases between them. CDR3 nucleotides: TGTGCCAGCAGCCATGGCCCTGTAAGCTCTGGAAACACCATATATTTT. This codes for CASSHGPVSSGNTIYF.